This T cell receptor (beta chain) is drawn from a study of blood T cell repertoires in COVID-19 (dated by TCRdb to 2018 to 2021). With respect to the entire study: Samples from collaborators originated in the United States, Italy and Spain and spanned both the acute and convalescent phases of COVID-19. Subjects who had been exposed to COVID-19, were actively infected with it, or had recovered from it provided the deeply sampled blood TCRbeta repertoires that made up the dataset. Sample metadata almost always included a de-identified subject ID, COVID-19 status, age in years and sex. The repertoires were released in a freely available public database intended as a resource for research on the immune response to SARS-CoV-2. The prospective study material was composed of cDNA or gDNA derived from T cells, B-cell-depleted T cells, or PBMCs. Where available, HLA class I and class II types were taken from metadata supplied by the sample provider and were not determined by assay-based typing. Samples came from the ongoing ImmuneRACE study (first 160 participants) plus 1,254 subjects from 6 global collaborators. The paper as a whole reports these results and caveats: Clinical and demographic metadata were provided uncurated, with the amount varying by source and participant.

The immunoSEQ Assay, a bias-controlled multiplex PCR, was used to amplify TCRbeta CDR3 regions from genomic DNA. The study's own analysis went as follows. Nucleated cell counts per sample were estimated from amplification of reference gene primers within the assay. Sequence reads were collapsed and filtered to measure the absolute abundance of every unique TCRbeta CDR3 rearrangement. Productive Simpson clonality was computed per sample as the square root of Simpson's diversity index over productive rearrangements. TCRdb obtained this table from immuneACCESS and retained in-frame rearrangements with V and J assigned. These tables miss some clones; where compared with another copy, unresolved V genes account for less than half of the shortfall, and the remainder is unexplained. V and J calls and clone size follow that table, whereas D and trimming were derived from the DNA. The sample table contains fewer than 75,000 clones; only one count was recorded for roughly nine tenths of them. The top ten hold roughly 1.4% of the sample.

To note about this clone: The target of this receptor is not known. No much larger clonotype is one base removed from it; base qualities were not supplied.

Each collaborating institution followed its own protocols to collect whole blood in K2EDTA tubes. For TCRbeta analysis, collaborators shipped samples as frozen whole blood, isolated PBMCs, or DNA extracted from either of those sample types. From cysteine to phenylalanine, the CDR3 is 16 amino acids long. Only the CDR3 DNA is retained, 48 bases long and in frame from the first base. CDR1 and CDR2 are read off the germline V gene as SQVTM and ANQGSEA. Trimming removed 6 bases from V and 0 bases from J; the gene matches leave 9 bases unexplained. The sequence was obtained from a man in his 60s with acute or convalescent COVID-19. The rearranged chain carries TRBV29-1 and TRBJ1-4; TRBD1 aligns with 8 central bases. Sequencing input: peripheral blood. The CDR3 reads CSVKDRGGTTNEKLFF. The sequence in DNA is TGCAGCGTGAAAGACAGGGGAGGCACAACTAATGAAAAACTGTTTTTT.